This T cell receptor (beta chain) is drawn from a study of blood T cell repertoires in COVID-19. Study-wide context: COVID-19 samples collected from the United States, Italy and Spain covered acute and convalescent phases. PBMCs, B-cell-depleted T cells, or T cells were the source of the cDNA or gDNA that made up the material.

Original methodology: The assay estimated nucleated cells by amplifying reference gene primers. Generated by immunoSEQ multiplex PCR, the TCRdb table keeps only in-frame clones and is missing some. V and J calls and clone size come straight from that table; D and trimming were deduced from the DNA. The data hold over 200,000 clones, with approximately 86% observed a single time. V gave up 3 bases and J gave up 4 bases, with 11 bases separating them. The CDR3 runs 14 residues. Germline CDR1 reads SGDLS; CDR2 reads YYNGEE. The rearrangement uses TRBV9 and TRBJ2-1; possibly TRBD2 for D (5 bases). Specimen: peripheral blood. The receptor comes from a woman in her 30s who had recovered from COVID-19. The chain's CDR3 is CASSARAEYNEQFF. CDR3 in DNA: TGTGCCAGCAGCGCGAGGGCTGAGTACAATGAGCAGTTCTTC. The variable domain in full, completed from reference TRBV9 and TRBJ2-1, reads DSGVTQTPKHLITATGQRVTLRCSPRSGDLSVYWYQQSLDQGLQFLIQYYNGEERAKGNILERFSAQQFPDLHSELNLSSLELGDSALYFCASSARAEYNEQFFGPGTRLTVL.